These T cell receptor beta chains were read from a single sample in a study of identifying expanded T cells in peripheral blood. This table comes from immunoSEQ multiplex PCR, and its TCRdb copy is limited to in-frame clones, with some not included. The sample lists tens of thousands of clones; nearly 90% were seen once. The specimen sequenced was blood. Receptor source: a person between 18 and 75 years old in good health. The CDR3 runs from the conserved cysteine through the conserved F or W. Each record gives: CDR3 DNA, CDR3 protein, V gene, J gene, clone size, D gene. A D gene is named only where the DNA matches it firmly. Size values are once, few and many counts, or a class for expanded clones, and some rows have none.

TGTGCCAGTAGTATCCTACAGGGGAGTAGTCCCTACGAGCAGTACTTC	CASSILQGSSPYEQYF	TRBV19	TRBJ2-7	NA	TRBD1
TGCGCCAGCAGCCAAGAAGGGACCAGAACCTACGAGCAGTACTTC	CASSQEGTRTYEQYF	TRBV4-1	TRBJ2-7	NA	NA
TGTGCCATCCAAGGGCAGGGCTCACCCCCGGGAGGCTACACCTTC	CAIQGQGSPPGGYTF	TRBV10-3	TRBJ1-2	NA	NA
TGTGCCAGCATCGGGGTTTTAGGCGAAAAACTGTTTTTT	CASIGVLGEKLFF	TRBV5-5	TRBJ1-4	NA	NA
TGTGCCAGCAGCCACCTCAGCGGGAGGAACACCGGGGAGCTGTTTTTT	CASSHLSGRNTGELFF	TRBV4-2	TRBJ2-2	NA	TRBD2
TGTGCCACTTCGGACAGGGCCCTCTCCTACGAGCAGTACTTC	CATSDRALSYEQYF	TRBV6-5	TRBJ2-7	few	TRBD1
TGTGCCAGCAGGATGACAGGGGGTTCCACAGATACGCAGTATTTT	CASRMTGGSTDTQYF	TRBV2	TRBJ2-3	NA	TRBD1
TGCGCCAGCAGCCCAAAGTCGGGGGAGTGGACAGATACGCAGTATTTT	CASSPKSGEWTDTQYF	TRBV5-1	TRBJ2-3	NA	NA
TGTGCCAGCAGCAGAAAGTTGGGAAAGAGGGACCTAGGCTACGAGCAGTACTTC	CASSRKLGKRDLGYEQYF	TRBV21-1	TRBJ2-7	NA	NA
TGCAGCGCCCGGATCCGGGACAGGGGGCCACAAGTTGAAGCTTTCTTT	CSARIRDRGPQVEAFF	TRBV29-1	TRBJ1-1	once	TRBD1
TGTGCCAGCAGACCAACTAGTTTCCTCTCCTACGAGCAGTACTTC	CASRPTSFLSYEQYF	TRBV6-5	TRBJ2-7	NA	NA
TGCGCCAGCAGCTTCGACAGTTACACCGGGGAGCTGTTTTTT	CASSFDSYTGELFF	TRBV5-1	TRBJ2-2	NA	NA
TGCGCCAGCAGGAGTACAGTTACAACTAATGAAAAACTGTTTTTT	CASRSTVTTNEKLFF	TRBV5-1	TRBJ1-4	NA	NA
TGTGCCAGCAGCATGAGAGGGGCCGGGGTCGAGCAGTACTTC	CASSMRGAGVEQYF	TRBV7-3	TRBJ2-7	few	NA
TGTGCCAGCTCTACAGGGACAGGGGGAAACTATGGCTACACCTTC	CASSTGTGGNYGYTF	TRBV6-4	TRBJ1-2	few	TRBD1
TGTGCCAGCAGGACGTATAGGCCGGGTCCACTTAATTCGGATGAAGCTTTCTTT	CASRTYRPGPLNSDEAFF	TRBV5-6	TRBJ1-1	NA	NA
TGTGCCAGCAGCTTACTTCCGGGTATGGGCACTGAAGCTTTCTTT	CASSLLPGMGTEAFF	TRBV5-6	TRBJ1-1	NA	NA
TGTGCCAGCAGCCAAGAATCGCATGGCTACACCTTC	CASSQESHGYTF	TRBV14	TRBJ1-2	NA	NA
TGTGCCAGTAGTAAACAGCGTAACTATGGCTACACCTTC	CASSKQRNYGYTF	TRBV19	TRBJ1-2	NA	NA
TGTGCCAGTAACGGGGACAGGGCTGGGCACTATGGCTACACCTTC	CASNGDRAGHYGYTF	TRBV19	TRBJ1-2	NA	TRBD1
TGCGCCAGCAGCCATCCGGGACAGGTGACCTACGAGCAGTACTTC	CASSHPGQVTYEQYF	TRBV4-1	TRBJ2-7	NA	TRBD1
TGTGCCAGCAGTTTGACACAGGGGGACGTCTCCTACGAGCAGTACTTC	CASSLTQGDVSYEQYF	TRBV6-6	TRBJ2-7	NA	TRBD1
TGTGCCAGCAGTCCCGGACTAGCGGGAACTAGCACAGATACGCAGTATTTT	CASSPGLAGTSTDTQYF	TRBV5-5	TRBJ2-3	NA	TRBD2
TGTGCCAGCAGCTTAAGGACAGGGATGACTGAAGCTTTCTTT	CASSLRTGMTEAFF	TRBV11-2	TRBJ1-1	NA	TRBD1
TGTGCCAGCAGCTTGGGGTACACAGGTGCCTACGAGCAGTACTTC	CASSLGYTGAYEQYF	TRBV5-5	TRBJ2-7	NA	NA
TGTGCCAGCAGGCAGGGAACCGGGACTAGAGTTGGCTACGAGCAGTACTTC	CASRQGTGTRVGYEQYF	TRBV11-2	TRBJ2-7	NA	TRBD2
TGTGCCAGTAGTACGAGGGATTCCCGGGGCTACGAGCAGTACTTC	CASSTRDSRGYEQYF	TRBV19	TRBJ2-7	NA	NA
TGCGCCAGCAGCTTGGAGGGACAGGGGCATCAGCCCCAGCATTTT	CASSLEGQGHQPQHF	TRBV5-1	TRBJ1-5	NA	TRBD1
TGTGCCAGCAGCTATGCTAGCGGCTCCTACAATGAGCAGTTCTTC	CASSYASGSYNEQFF	TRBV7-9	TRBJ2-1	NA	TRBD2
TGTGCCAGCAGTGCGGCGGGGAGCTCCTACGAGCAGTACTTC	CASSAAGSSYEQYF	TRBV2	TRBJ2-7	NA	NA
TGTGCCAGCAGCTCGACAGGGAGTTTTGACGAGCAGTACTTC	CASSSTGSFDEQYF	TRBV13	TRBJ2-7	NA	TRBD1
TGTGCCATCAGTGAAGCTAGCGGGACGGGAAATTCACCCCTCCACTTT	CAISEASGTGNSPLHF	TRBV10-3	TRBJ1-6	NA	NA
TGTGCCAGCAGTGAATTAAGAATCGAACATGGGACCTTC	CASSELRIEHGTF	TRBV2	TRBJ1-2	NA	NA
TGCGCCAGCAGCCCGCTAGGGGAGAACACTGAAGCTTTCTTT	CASSPLGENTEAFF	TRBV4-1	TRBJ1-1	NA	NA
TGTGCCAGCAGCGTAGGGGTTGGCACAGATACGCAGTATTTT	CASSVGVGTDTQYF	TRBV9	TRBJ2-3	few	NA
TGTGCCAGCAGTTTATCTGAGCCCCGAACACCCCTCCACTTT	CASSLSEPRTPLHF	TRBV27	TRBJ1-6	few	NA
TGTGCCTGGAGTAGAGGACAGGGGGGCAATCAGCCCCAGCATTTT	CAWSRGQGGNQPQHF	TRBV30	TRBJ1-5	NA	TRBD1
TGTGCCAGTAGAGGGAATCGACAGGGTGATAATTCACCCCTCCACTTT	CASRGNRQGDNSPLHF	TRBV19	TRBJ1-6	NA	TRBD1
TGTGCCAGCAGCCCCCGGACAGGGGAGGTGAACACTGAAGCTTTCTTT	CASSPRTGEVNTEAFF	TRBV4-2	TRBJ1-1	NA	TRBD1
TGTGCCAGTAGTTCAATTACAGGGACAGGTGGTACCGGGGAGCTGTTTTTT	CASSSITGTGGTGELFF	TRBV19	TRBJ2-2	NA	TRBD1
TGCGCCAGCAGCCCCCCGGCGGGGCATCAGCCCCAGCATTTT	CASSPPAGHQPQHF	TRBV23-1	TRBJ1-5	NA	NA
TGTGCCAGCAGCCTCTGGACAGGCATCACAGATACGCAGTATTTT	CASSLWTGITDTQYF	TRBV14	TRBJ2-3	once	TRBD1
TGTGCCAGCAGCCAAACACCCTACAATGAGCAGTTCTTC	CASSQTPYNEQFF	TRBV14	TRBJ2-1	NA	NA
TGTGCCAGCTCACCGGTCTCAGGGTTGACTGCCGGGGAGCTGTTTTTT	CASSPVSGLTAGELFF	TRBV18	TRBJ2-2	NA	NA
TGCGCCAGCAGCTTGGCAATCCAAGAGACCCAGTACTTC	CASSLAIQETQYF	TRBV5-1	TRBJ2-5	NA	NA
TGTGCCACTTCGGCTAAGGGGGAAGCTTTCTTT	CATSAKGEAFF	TRBV2	TRBJ1-1	NA	NA
TGTGCCAGCAGCTTAGTTGGCGGCCCTAATGAGCAGTACTTC	CASSLVGGPNEQYF	TRBV7-2	TRBJ2-7	NA	NA
TGTGCCAGCTCACCGACGGGACGGAATAATTCACCCCTCCACTTT	CASSPTGRNNSPLHF	TRBV18	TRBJ1-6	NA	NA
TGTGCCAGCAGCTCTTCAATGCCTCCAGGGGAGCAGTTCTTC	CASSSSMPPGEQFF	TRBV7-3	TRBJ2-1	NA	NA
TGTGCCAGCAGTTACTCATGGACTAGCGGCATTACGCAGTATTTT	CASSYSWTSGITQYF	TRBV6-5	TRBJ2-3	once	TRBD2
TGTGCCAGCAGCGCACAGGGAGACACTGAAGCTTTCTTT	CASSAQGDTEAFF	TRBV11-3	TRBJ1-1	few	NA
TGTGCCAGCAGCCGCCAAAGTGGGCCGAGCACAGATACGCAGTATTTT	CASSRQSGPSTDTQYF	TRBV7-8	TRBJ2-3	NA	NA
TGTGCCAGCAGCGATAGCGGGAGAAGGGATGAGCAGTTCTTC	CASSDSGRRDEQFF	TRBV5-6	TRBJ2-1	NA	TRBD2